These 18 T cell receptor beta chains were sequenced from one sample in a study of T cell repertoires in cytomegalovirus infection. TCRdb re-called the reads through MiXCR, storing one row per CDR3 protein. The data contain about a million distinct CDR3 sequences, around a third of them seen just once; the ten biggest clones take up about 14%. Antigens for these TCRs are unknown. Specimen: cultured CD8+ T cells from PBMCs, collected from culture after CMV antigen stimulation. The source of these receptors is a human donor in good health (CMV status not recorded). Some clones in this sample may be carry-over from other donors' samples.

V and J are TRBV7-2 and TRBJ2-3; 7 bases map to TRBD1. V lost 5 bases and J lost 0; bases outside the gene matches: 8. The germline CDR1 and CDR2 sequences are SGHTA and FQGNSA. CDR3 size: 16 residues. This CDR3 reads CASSPPLDRSTDTQYF. CDR3 DNA sequence: TGTGCCAGCAGCCCCCCTTTGGACAGGAGCACAGATACGCAGTATTTT.

Worth noting for this clonotype: Its ends do not fully match the called genes, so a read error is possible. V usage is TRBV19 and J usage is TRBJ2-1; TRBD1 matches at 7 bases. The CDR3 has 16 amino acids. CDR1 and CDR2 (germline): LNHDA, SQIVND (reference sequence). The CDR3 protein is CVSSIGDSHSYNEQFF. As DNA, the CDR3 is TGTGTCAGTAGTATAGGGGACAGCCACTCCTACAATGAGCAGTTCTTC.

The chain carries TRBV6-1 and TRBJ2-7; D is possibly TRBD1 (6 bases). This CDR3 has 16 residues. Looked up from germline, CDR1 is MNHNS and CDR2 is SASEGT. The V end was cut by 7 bases, the J end by 1 base, with 20 bases between. The CDR3 region is CASNYFKRDTSYEQYF. The CDR3 region has the DNA TGTGCCAGCAACTACTTTAAAAGGGACACTTCCTACGAGCAGTACTTC.

This clonotype was seen ten or more times. V usage is TRBV7-2 and J usage is TRBJ1-1; the match to TRBD1 covers 8 bases. Germline V gene lookup returns CDR1 SGHTA and CDR2 FQGNSA. The ends lost 5 bases at V and 3 bases at J; junction bases unmatched: 8. The CDR3 loop spans 15 amino acids. CDR3: CASSRGQGRYTEAFF. Written as DNA, the CDR3 is TGTGCCAGCAGCCGTGGACAGGGACGATACACTGAAGCTTTCTTT.

This clonotype has a handful of counts. The CDR3 loop reads CASLSGALNTGELFF. For the CDR3, the DNA is TGTGCCAGTCTCAGCGGGGCCCTGAACACCGGGGAGCTGTTTTTT. The V call is TRBV11-1, the J call TRBJ2-2; 7 bases map to TRBD2. Trimming took 9 bases from V and 1 from J; bases not matched to a gene: 8. The CDR3 has 15 amino acids. Germline-derived CDR1 and CDR2 are SGHAT and FQDESV (reference sequence).

This clonotype was observed at least ten times. The CDR3 reads CASSLWRTGSNNEQFF. The CDR3 DNA reads TGTGCCAGCAGCTTATGGAGGACAGGGAGCAACAATGAGCAGTTCTTC. The rearrangement links TRBV7-2 to TRBJ2-1, with TRBD1 identical over 8 bases. V gave up 2 bases and J gave up 5 bases; unmatched junction bases: 8. CDR1 is SGHTA, CDR2 FQGNSA, per germline. This CDR3 has 16 amino acids.

This chain links TRBV27 with TRBJ2-2; D not resolved. CDR1 and CDR2 (germline): MNHEY, SMNVEV (reference sequence). The CDR3 sequence is 11 residues long. V lost 10 bases, J lost 7 bases, and 10 bases lay in between. CDR3 protein: CAIFLNGELFF. The CDR3 region has the DNA TGTGCCATCTTCCTTAACGGGGAGCTGTTTTTT.

In this sample, this clonotype turned up many times. The chain joins TRBV12-3 or TRBV12-4 to TRBJ2-2; tentatively, D is TRBD1 (6 bases). This CDR3 has 15 residues. Trimming took 4 bases from V and 1 from J, leaving 10 bases between them. CDR3 sequence: CASSSPGQNTGELFF. The CDR3 region has the DNA TGTGCCAGCAGTTCTCCGGGACAGAACACCGGGGAGCTGTTTTTT.

The chain has TRBV19 and TRBJ1-2; D is unclear. Germline V gene lookup returns CDR1 LNHDA and CDR2 SQIVND (reference sequence). The CDR3 has 12 residues. V gave up 1 base and J gave up 8 bases, with 8 bases separating them. The CDR3 sequence is CASSIGAVGYTF. CDR3 DNA sequence: TGTGCCAGTAGTATAGGGGCAGTCGGCTACACCTTC.

The chain combines TRBV7-9 with TRBJ1-5, with D unclear. Germline lookup yields CDR1 SEHNR and CDR2 FQNEAQ (reference sequence). The CDR3 has 14 residues. V lost 8 bases to trimming and J lost 0 bases, with 11 bases between them. As DNA, the CDR3 is TGTGCCAGCGGACTTGGGGATAGCAATCAGCCCCAGCATTTT. Translated: CASGLGDSNQPQHF. Full variable domain (remainder filled in from reference TRBV7-9 and TRBJ1-5): DTGVSQNPRHKITKRGQNVTFRCDPISEHNRLYWYRQTLGQGPEFLTYFQNEAQLEKSRLLSDRFSAERPKGSFSTLEIQRTEQGDSAMYLCASGLGDSNQPQHFGDGTRLSIL.

This clonotype has at least ten counts. V gene TRBV7-3 combines with J gene TRBJ1-5, with D possibly being TRBD1 (6 bases). The CDR3 spans 13 residues. Germline CDR1 is SGHTA and CDR2 is FQGTGA. Between the trimmed V and J ends, which lost 5 bases and 4 bases, there was a span of 9 bases. The CDR3 region has the DNA TGTGCCAGCAGCATGGACAGAAATCAGCCCCAGCATTTT. This sequence encodes CASSMDRNQPQHF.

The chain links TRBV27 to TRBJ2-2; D is possibly TRBD1 (5 bases). This CDR3 has 17 amino acids. The germline V gene encodes CDR1 MNHEY and CDR2 SMNVEV (reference sequence). V was trimmed by 5 bases and J by 1 base, leaving 17 bases between them. For the CDR3, the DNA is TGTGCCAGCAGTACGGACCAGACAGAGAAGAACACCGGGGAGCTGTTTTTT. Protein product: CASSTDQTEKNTGELFF.

This clonotype has just a few counts. The gene calls are TRBV6-1 and TRBJ1-4; D is undetermined. This CDR3 is built from 14 residues. The germline V gene encodes CDR1 MNHNS and CDR2 SASEGT. V lost 10 bases, J lost 2 bases, and 14 bases lay in between. The CDR3: CATQLGFTNEKLFF. CDR3 in DNA: TGTGCCACTCAATTGGGTTTTACTAATGAAAAACTGTTTTTT.

In this sample, this clonotype turned up a few times. The chain uses TRBV6-5 and TRBJ2-5; a weak D match, TRBD2 (5 bases). Germline CDR1 is MNHEY and CDR2 is SVGAGI. Trimming removed 7 bases from V and 3 bases from J, with 12 bases in between. The CDR3 is made up of 13 amino acids. Here the CDR3 reads CASMVSGEETQYF. Here the CDR3 DNA reads TGTGCCAGCATGGTTTCCGGGGAAGAGACCCAGTACTTC.

This clonotype occurred once. This sequence joins TRBV7-9 and TRBJ1-2; 9 nucleotides line up with TRBD1. V gave up 1 base and J gave up 8 bases; unmatched junction bases: 8. The CDR3 is 15 residues long. Germline loops: CDR1 SEHNR, CDR2 FQNEAQ (reference sequence). The CDR3 sequence: CASSLVGQGRRGYTF. DNA of the CDR3: TGTGCCAGCAGCTTAGTTGGACAGGGGAGGAGGGGCTACACCTTC.

This clonotype showed up just a few times. This sequence joins TRBV19 and TRBJ2-1; D perhaps matches TRBD2 (6 bases). Germline CDR1 is LNHDA and CDR2 is SQIVND (reference sequence). Trimming removed 3 bases from V and 8 bases from J, with 8 bases in between. The CDR3 has 12 amino acids. In nucleotides, the CDR3 is TGTGCCAGTAGTATCTGGAGGGATGAGCAGTTCTTC. This gives the protein CASSIWRDEQFF. Filled out from reference TRBV19 and TRBJ2-1, the complete variable domain reads DGGITQSPKYLFRKEGQNVTLSCEQNLNHDAMYWYRQDPGQGLRLIYYSQIVNDFQKGDIAEGYSVSREKKESFPLTVTSAQKNPTAFYLCASSIWRDEQFFGPGTRLTVL.

J is TRBJ1-5 and V is TRBV4-3; D is perhaps TRBD1 (5 bases). The germline CDR1 and CDR2 sequences are LGHNA and YSLEER. This CDR3 is 17 amino acids long. The germline V and J ends were trimmed by 6 bases and 4 bases, with 22 bases remaining between them. This CDR3 is CASSLGRAGLPNQPQHF. CDR3 DNA: TGCGCCAGCAGTCTAGGGAGGGCAGGGCTACCGAATCAGCCCCAGCATTTT.

V gene TRBV20-1 combines with J gene TRBJ2-1; D possibly uses TRBD1 or TRBD2 (7 bases each). The CDR3 is 18 residues long. Germline V gene sequence: CDR1 DFQATT, CDR2 SNEGSKA (reference sequence). Trimming shortened V by 2 bases and J by 4 bases, and 24 bases separated the two germline ends. For the CDR3, the DNA is TGCAGTGCTAGACAGGGGGGGACCGGACAGCCAACTTACAATGAGCAGTTCTTC. It yields the protein CSARQGGTGQPTYNEQFF.